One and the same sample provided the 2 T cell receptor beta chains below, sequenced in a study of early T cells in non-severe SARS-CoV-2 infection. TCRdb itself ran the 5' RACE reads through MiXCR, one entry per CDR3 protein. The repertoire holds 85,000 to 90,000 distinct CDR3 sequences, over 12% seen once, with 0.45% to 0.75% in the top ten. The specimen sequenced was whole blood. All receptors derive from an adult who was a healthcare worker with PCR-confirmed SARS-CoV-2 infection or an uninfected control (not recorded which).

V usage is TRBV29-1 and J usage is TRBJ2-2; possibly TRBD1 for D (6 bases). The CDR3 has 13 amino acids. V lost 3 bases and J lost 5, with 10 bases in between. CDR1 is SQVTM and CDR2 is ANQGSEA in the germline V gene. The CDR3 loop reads CSVDQGWTGELFF. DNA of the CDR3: TGCAGCGTTGACCAGGGGTGGACCGGGGAGCTGTTTTTT.

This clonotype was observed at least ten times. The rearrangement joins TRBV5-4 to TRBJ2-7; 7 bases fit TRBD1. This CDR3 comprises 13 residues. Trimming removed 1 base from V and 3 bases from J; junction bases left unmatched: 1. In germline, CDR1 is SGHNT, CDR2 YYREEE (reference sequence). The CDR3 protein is CASSLNRGYEQYV. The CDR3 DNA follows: TGTGCCAGCAGCTTGAACAGGGGCTACGAGCAGTACGTC.